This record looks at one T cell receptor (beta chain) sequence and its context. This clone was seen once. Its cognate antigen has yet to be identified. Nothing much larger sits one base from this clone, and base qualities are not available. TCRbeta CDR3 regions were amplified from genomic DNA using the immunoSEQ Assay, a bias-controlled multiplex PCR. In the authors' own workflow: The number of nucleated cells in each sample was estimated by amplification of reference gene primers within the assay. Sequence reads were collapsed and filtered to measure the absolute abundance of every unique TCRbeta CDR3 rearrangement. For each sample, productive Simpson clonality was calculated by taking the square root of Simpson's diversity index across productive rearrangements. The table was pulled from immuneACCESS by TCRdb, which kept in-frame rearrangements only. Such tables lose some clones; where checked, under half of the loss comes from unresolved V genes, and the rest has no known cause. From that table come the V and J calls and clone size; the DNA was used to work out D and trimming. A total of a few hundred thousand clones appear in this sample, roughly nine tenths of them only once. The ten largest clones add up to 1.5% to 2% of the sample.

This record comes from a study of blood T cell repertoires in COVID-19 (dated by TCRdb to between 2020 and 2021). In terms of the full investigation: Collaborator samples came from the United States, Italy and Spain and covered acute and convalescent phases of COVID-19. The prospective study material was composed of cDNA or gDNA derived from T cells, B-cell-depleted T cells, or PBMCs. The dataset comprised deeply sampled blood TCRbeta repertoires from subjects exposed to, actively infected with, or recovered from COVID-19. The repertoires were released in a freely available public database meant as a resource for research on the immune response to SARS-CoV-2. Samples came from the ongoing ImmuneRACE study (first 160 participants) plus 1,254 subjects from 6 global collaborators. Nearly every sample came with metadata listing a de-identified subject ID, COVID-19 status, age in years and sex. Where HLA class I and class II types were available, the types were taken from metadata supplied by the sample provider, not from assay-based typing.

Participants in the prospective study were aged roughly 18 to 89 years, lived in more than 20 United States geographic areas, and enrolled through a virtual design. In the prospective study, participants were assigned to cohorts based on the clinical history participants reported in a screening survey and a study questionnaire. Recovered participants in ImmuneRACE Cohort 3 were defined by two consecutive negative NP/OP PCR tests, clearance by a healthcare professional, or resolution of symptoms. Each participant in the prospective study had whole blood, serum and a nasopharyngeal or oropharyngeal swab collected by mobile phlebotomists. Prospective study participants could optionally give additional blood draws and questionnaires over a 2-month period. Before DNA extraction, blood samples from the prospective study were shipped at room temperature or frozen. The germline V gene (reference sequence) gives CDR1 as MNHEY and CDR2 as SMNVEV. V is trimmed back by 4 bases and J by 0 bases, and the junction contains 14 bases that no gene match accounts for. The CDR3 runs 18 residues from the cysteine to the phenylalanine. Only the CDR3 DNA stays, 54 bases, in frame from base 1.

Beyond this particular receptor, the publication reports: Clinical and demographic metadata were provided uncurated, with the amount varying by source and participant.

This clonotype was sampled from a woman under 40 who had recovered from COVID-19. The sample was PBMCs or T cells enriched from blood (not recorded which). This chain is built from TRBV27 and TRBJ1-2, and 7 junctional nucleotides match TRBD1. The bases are TGTGCCAGCAGTTCCCGCCCTGGGACAGCTATTACTAACTATGGCTACACCTTC. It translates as CASSSRPGTAITNYGYTF.